The 15 T cell receptor beta chains presented below share a single source sample, sequenced in a study of tumor-infiltrating lymphocytes in glioblastoma multiforme. Multiple V-beta primers and a C-beta primer amplified TCRB from RNA. From the multiplex PCR reads, TCRdb called clonotypes with MiXCR, one entry per CDR3 protein. The data hold more than 12,000 distinct CDR3 sequences, with about 69% observed a single time. Sequenced sample: brain tumor tissue. The origin of the receptors is a male donor with glioblastoma.

About this clonotype itself: The junction departs from the called germline gene at one end, perhaps through a read error. The V gene is TRBV29-1, the J gene TRBJ2-3; no reliable D call. The CDR3 is 14 residues long. Germline CDR1 is SQVTM and CDR2 is ANQGSEA. The CDR3 region is CSGLARLSTDTQYF. The CDR3 nucleotides read TGCAGCGGACTCGCACGTTTGAGCACAGATACGCAGTACTTT.

This clonotype came up once. At one of its ends the junction is not consistent with the germline gene, which may arise from a read error. The chain has TRBV7-9 and TRBJ2-1; a weak D match, TRBD2 (6 bases). There are 17 residues in the CDR3. Germline values: CDR1 SEHNR, CDR2 FQNEAQ (reference sequence). CDR3 in DNA: TGTGCCAGCAGCTCCATTAGCGGCCGACAGCCAAACAATGAGCCGTTCTTC. Its protein product is CASSSISGRQPNNEPFF.

The chain employs TRBV11-2 and TRBJ2-1, with D possibly being TRBD2 (6 bases). V was clipped by 7 bases and J by 6 bases, with 10 bases between them. The CDR3 extends over 12 amino acids. From germline, CDR1 is SGHAT and CDR2 FQNNGV. The chain's CDR3 is CASTLSGNEQFF. CDR3 nucleotides: TGTGCCAGCACCCTTAGCGGCAATGAGCAGTTCTTC.

In this sample, this clonotype turned up once. This chain connects TRBV24-1 to TRBJ1-2; 8 bases agree with TRBD1. The trim removed 4 bases at V and 3 bases at J, leaving 6 bases unmatched. Germline V gene sequence: CDR1 KGHDR, CDR2 SFDVKD. CDR3 size: 15 residues. CDR3 residues: CATSDTGGADYGYTF. As DNA, the CDR3 is TGTGCCACCAGTGACACAGGGGGGGCGGACTATGGCTACACCTTC.

About this clonotype itself: A read error is likely, as this CDR3 ends without the conserved phenylalanine or tryptophan. The rearrangement links TRBV11-2 to TRBJ2-1; no firm D call. The CDR3 contains 14 residues. In germline, CDR1 is SGHAT, CDR2 FQNNGV. This CDR3 is CASSPLAREAEQFI. Written as DNA, the CDR3 is TGCGCCAGCAGCCCCCTTGCGAGAGAGGCTGAGCAGTTCATC.

With respect to this clonotype: Germline is not matched at one junction end, which may reflect a read error. The chain uses TRBV11-1 and TRBJ2-7; D not certain. The last part of the DNA fits TRBJ2-1 better; the J call may be wrong. The CDR3 has 12 amino acids. Germline CDR1 is SGHAT and CDR2 is FQDESV (reference sequence). DNA for the CDR3: TGTGTCAGCAGCTTAGAGTCCTATGAGCAGTTCTTC. Amino acids: CVSSLESYEQFF.

A remark on this clonotype: The conserved final phenylalanine or tryptophan is absent from the CDR3, which likely points to a read error. The DNA is omitted, as the CDR3 cannot be located on it reliably, and the CDR3 follows TCRdb's listing. This CDR3 is CASTLDQWYEQCS. This chain joins TRBV11-1 and TRBJ2-7; no check of the table's D call, TRBD1, against the DNA was made. Germline CDR1 is SGHAT and CDR2 is FQDESV (reference sequence). Counting both end residues, the CDR3 totals 13 amino acids.

The J gene is TRBJ2-1, the V gene TRBV12-3 or TRBV12-4; 12 bases agree with TRBD2. V lost 4 bases, J lost 7 bases, and 8 bases stayed unmatched. This CDR3 has 16 residues. CDR3 bases: TGTGCCAGCAGTTCAGTCGGACTAGCGGGACATAATGAGCAGTTCTTC. It yields the protein CASSSVGLAGHNEQFF.

A remark on this clonotype: A read error may produce the germline difference seen at one junction end. The chain uses TRBV2 and TRBJ2-2, with TRBD1 matching over 7 bases. Germline CDR1 is SNHLY and CDR2 is FYNNEI. CDR3 length: 15 residues. The CDR3: CASSEYYRGTGELLF. The CDR3 nucleotides are TGTGCCAGCAGTGAATACTACAGGGGCACCGGGGAGCTGCTTTTT.

Concerning this clonotype itself: Given a much more abundant clone one base away, this may be a read error. This chain links TRBV20-1 with TRBJ1-6; D gene ambiguous. This CDR3 contains 12 residues. The germline CDR1 and CDR2 sequences are DFQATT and SNEGSKA (reference sequence). The DNA of the CDR3 is TGCAATGCTAGAGATATGGGTTCACCCCTCCACTTT. It translates to CNARDMGSPLHF.

This clonotype was seen a handful of times. The chain is built from TRBV6-2 or TRBV6-3 and TRBJ2-1; 7 positions agree with TRBD2. The trim removed 6 bases at V and 8 bases at J, leaving 1 base unmatched. This CDR3 has 11 residues. Germline V lookup: CDR1 MNHEY, CDR2 SVGEGT. Here the CDR3 DNA reads TGTGCCAGCAGCAGCGGGGATGAGCAGTTCTTC. Protein sequence: CASSSGDEQFF.

The chain links TRBV11-2 to TRBJ2-5; 13 bases fit TRBD2. Trimming cost V 6 bases and J 6 bases; bases outside gene matches: 4. The CDR3 totals 14 residues. Germline CDR1 and CDR2: SGHAT and FQNNGV. For the CDR3, the DNA is TGTGCCAGCAGAACGGGACTAGCGGGACAGACCCAGTACTTC. Its translation: CASRTGLAGQTQYF.

This clonotype was detected once. V usage is TRBV11-2 and J usage is TRBJ1-2; D gene uncertain. The V and J ends lost 0 bases and 8 bases respectively, with 10 bases between them. Germline V CDR1 and CDR2: SGHAT, FQNNGV. CDR3 size: 13 residues. CDR3: CASSLDSDLGYTF. CDR3 DNA: TGTGCCAGCAGCTTAGATTCGGACTTAGGCTACACCTTC.

A note on this clonotype: An end of the junction does not agree with germline; a read error may underlie this. The CDR3 here is CAGSQVTGVTQYF. The CDR3 region has the DNA TGTGCCGGCAGCCAAGTTACGGGAGTCACGCAGTATTTT. The gene calls are TRBV6-5 and TRBJ2-3; D possibly corresponds to TRBD2 (6 bases). Germline V gene sequence: CDR1 MNHEY, CDR2 SVGAGI. The CDR3 contains 13 residues.

This clonotype was counted only a few times. It may be a read error: a sequence one base away is much more abundant. The rearrangement links TRBV5-1 to TRBJ2-1, with 12 bases matching TRBD2. Looked up from germline, CDR1 is SGHRS and CDR2 is YFSETQ. With 7 bases clipped from V and 9 bases from J, the junction kept 17 bases outside the gene matches. The length of the CDR3 is 17 residues. DNA of the CDR3: TGCGCCAGCGGACTAGCGGGAAATGGTATAGGTTCGAGTGAGCAGTTCTTC. It is translated as CASGLAGNGIGSSEQFF.